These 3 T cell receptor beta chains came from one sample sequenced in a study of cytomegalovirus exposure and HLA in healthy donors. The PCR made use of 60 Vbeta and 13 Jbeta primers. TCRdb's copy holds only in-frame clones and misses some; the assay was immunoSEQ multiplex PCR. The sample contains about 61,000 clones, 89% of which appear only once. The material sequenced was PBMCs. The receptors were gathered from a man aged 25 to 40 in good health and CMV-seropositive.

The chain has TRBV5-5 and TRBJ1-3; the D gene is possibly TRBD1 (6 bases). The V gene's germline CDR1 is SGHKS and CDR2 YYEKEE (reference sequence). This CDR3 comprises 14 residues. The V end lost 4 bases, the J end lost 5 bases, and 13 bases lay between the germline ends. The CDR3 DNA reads TGTGCCAGCAGCGGGACAACGGGAAGAAACACCATATATTTT. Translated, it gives CASSGTTGRNTIYF.

The CDR3 DNA reads as TGCGCCAGCAGTTTCACTGAGCCCGGCGGCGAGGAGCAGTTCTTC. It translates to CASSFTEPGGEEQFF. The rearrangement uses TRBV4-1 and TRBJ2-1; D not certain. The CDR3 is 15 residues long. Trimming cost V 6 bases and J 10 bases, with 22 bases left between them. Germline V CDR1 and CDR2: MGHRA, YSYEKL.

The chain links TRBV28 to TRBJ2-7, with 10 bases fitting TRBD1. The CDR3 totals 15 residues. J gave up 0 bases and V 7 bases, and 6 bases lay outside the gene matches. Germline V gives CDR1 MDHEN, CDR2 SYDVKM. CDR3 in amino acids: CASKRDRGYSYEQYF. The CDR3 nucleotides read TGTGCCAGCAAAAGGGACAGGGGCTACTCCTACGAGCAGTACTTC.